This T cell receptor (beta chain) was profiled in a study of T-cell memory formation after mild COVID-19. Broader study findings: Those CD4+ clones that contracted were mainly in CM and EM (CD8+ ones in EMRA). Nothing showed for sure that second-wave clones peaking on day 37 were SARS-CoV-2 specific.

MiXCR, applied by TCRdb to the 5' RACE reads, yields one record per CDR3 protein. In the table there are some 450,000 distinct CDR3 sequences, 20% of which are singletons. Worth noting for this clonotype: No antigen is known for it.

The clonotype comes from an adult woman who had mild COVID-19 (a few samples of this study predate the infection). Cell type and time point are not known. Material for sequencing was PBMCs or a T cell subset sorted from them (not recorded which).

CDR3 sequence: CASSYSTTGTEQYF. The DNA for the CDR3 is TGTGCCAGCAGTTACTCTACGACAGGTACCGAGCAGTACTTC. The J gene is TRBJ2-7, the V gene TRBV6-6, with D perhaps matching TRBD1 (6 bases). Trimming shortened V by 0 bases and J by 6 bases, and 12 bases separated the two germline ends. The CDR3 is made up of 14 amino acids. The germline gives CDR1 MNHNY, CDR2 SVGAGI (reference sequence).